Shown below are 19 T cell receptor beta chains from a single sample sequenced in a study of blood T cells in healthy people across ages. A J-beta primer mix and a sample-barcoded 5' primer were used in a second PCR of roughly 7 to 12 cycles. MiXCR, run by TCRdb on the 5' RACE reads, gives a single entry per CDR3 protein. The table includes 1.8 million or so distinct CDR3 sequences, more than 35% detected once. The specimen was blood. All receptors come from a human donor in good health.

The rearrangement joins TRBV2 to TRBJ1-1; possibly TRBD1 for D (5 bases). The CDR3 sequence is 15 residues long. Trimming took 5 bases from V and 1 from J, leaving 14 bases between them. CDR1 is SNHLY and CDR2 is FYNNEI in the germline V gene. The CDR3 loop is CASSPAFGGNTEAFF. The CDR3, as DNA: TGTGCCAGCAGTCCTGCCTTTGGGGGGAACACTGAAGCTTTCTTT.

This clonotype turned up a few times. This chain uses TRBV6-6 with TRBJ2-7; either TRBD1 or TRBD2 may supply D (6 bases each). V was shortened by 2 bases and J by 3 bases, with 11 bases between the two germline ends. The CDR3 length is 14 residues. Germline-derived CDR1 and CDR2 are MNHNY and SVGAGI (reference sequence). The CDR3 loop is CASSYGGDIYEQYF. As DNA, the CDR3 is TGTGCCAGCAGTTACGGCGGGGACATCTACGAGCAGTACTTC.

The CDR3 reads CATSREIGGADTQYF. The DNA of the CDR3 is TGTGCCACCAGCAGGGAAATCGGAGGGGCAGATACGCAGTATTTT. The chain links TRBV15 to TRBJ2-3, with D tentatively TRBD2 (6 bases). The CDR3 extends over 15 amino acids. The germline V and J ends were trimmed by 3 bases and 4 bases, with 14 bases remaining between them. Germline V gene sequence: CDR1 LNHNV, CDR2 YYDKDF (reference sequence).

The rearrangement links TRBV5-1 to TRBJ1-2; D perhaps matches TRBD1 (5 bases). V lost 4 bases and J 5 bases, leaving 9 bases between the germline ends. CDR3 size: 12 residues. Germline V CDR1 and CDR2: SGHRS, YFSETQ. This CDR3 is CASSIQDYGYTF. The DNA for the CDR3 is TGCGCCAGCAGCATACAGGATTATGGCTACACCTTC.

CDR3 amino acids: CASSYPLSEAFF. DNA for the CDR3: TGTGCCAGCAGTTACCCACTATCTGAAGCTTTCTTT. The chain combines TRBV6-2 or TRBV6-3 with TRBJ1-1; the D is unclear. The length of the CDR3 is 12 residues. V was pared by 2 bases and J by 6 bases, with 7 bases between. Per the germline V gene, CDR1 is MNHEY and CDR2 is SVGEGT.

This clonotype was seen a handful of times. Here the CDR3 reads CATQGRKGSPLHF. The CDR3 bases are TGTGCCACCCAGGGTCGGAAAGGATCACCCCTCCACTTT. The V gene is TRBV6-5, the J gene TRBJ1-6, with a tentative D call TRBD1 (5 bases). From germline, CDR1 is MNHEY and CDR2 SVGAGI. The CDR3 spans 13 residues. The V and J ends lost 10 bases and 10 bases respectively, with 17 bases between them.

V usage is TRBV5-1 and J usage is TRBJ2-5; TRBD1 agrees at 9 bases. Germline CDR1 SGHRS, CDR2 YFSETQ. CDR3 length equals 15 residues. Trimming took 0 bases from V and 12 from J; bases not matched to a gene: 12. The CDR3 DNA follows: TGCGCCAGCAGCTTGGGGGACAGGGACCACGACGAAAAGTACTTC. Translating it yields CASSLGDRDHDEKYF.

This clonotype came up a few times. V usage is TRBV24-1 and J usage is TRBJ2-5, with TRBD1 identical over 8 bases. Germline lookup yields CDR1 KGHDR and CDR2 SFDVKD. This CDR3 contains 16 residues. The ends lost 1 base at V and 3 bases at J; junction bases unmatched: 6. CDR3 coding DNA: TGTGCCACCAGTGATTTTCCGACAGGGGCCAAAGAGACCCAGTACTTC. This translates into CATSDFPTGAKETQYF.

This clonotype was observed many times. One end of the junction fails to match germline, which may point to a read error. The chain couples TRBV12-3 or TRBV12-4 to TRBJ2-3, with 8 positions matching TRBD2. This CDR3 comprises 15 residues. The CDR3 sequence: CASSPSGGSTDTQYF. CDR3 in DNA: TGTGCTAGCAGCCCCTCGGGGGGGAGCACAGATACGCAGTATTTT.

This clonotype was seen only a few times. V and J are TRBV20-1 and TRBJ2-3, with TRBD2 matching 14 bases. Per germline, CDR1 DFQATT and CDR2 SNEGSKA (reference sequence). The trim removed 0 bases at V and 5 bases at J, leaving 4 bases unmatched. The CDR3 runs to 16 residues. In DNA, the CDR3 is TGCAGTGCTAGAGATGGACTAGCGGGGGGTGTAGATACGCAGTATTTT. This codes for CSARDGLAGGVDTQYF.

This clonotype was found once. V gene TRBV6-1 combines with J gene TRBJ1-4; D is perhaps TRBD1 (5 bases). The germline V gene encodes CDR1 MNHNS and CDR2 SASEGT. The germline V and J ends were trimmed by 7 bases and 3 bases, with 12 bases remaining between them. The CDR3 has 14 residues. The CDR3 protein is CASTPGPANEKLFF. CDR3 bases: TGTGCCAGCACCCCGGGACCCGCTAATGAAAAACTGTTTTTT.

This sequence joins TRBV4-1 and TRBJ2-3; D is ambiguous. The germline V gene has CDR1 MGHRA and CDR2 YSYEKL. V lost 4 bases and J lost 4, with 9 bases in between. This CDR3 contains 13 residues. The CDR3 reads CASSPGIADTQYF. The CDR3 region has the DNA TGCGCCAGCAGCCCCGGAATCGCAGATACGCAGTATTTT.

V usage is TRBV28 and J usage is TRBJ2-7, with 7 bases matching TRBD2. After removal of 5 bases from V and 7 bases from J, the junction contained 5 bases not matched to a gene. The CDR3 is made up of 12 amino acids. In germline, CDR1 is MDHEN, CDR2 SYDVKM. Written as DNA, the CDR3 is TGTGCCAGCAGTGGGAGGGGTAGGGAGCAGTACTTC. It specifies CASSGRGREQYF.

J is TRBJ2-3 and V is TRBV28; maybe TRBD2 (5 bases). Trimming cost V 5 bases and J 6 bases, with 21 bases left between them. CDR3 length: 16 residues. Germline assignment: CDR1 MDHEN and CDR2 SYDVKM. CDR3: CASSPPGKLVMDTQYF. In nucleotides, the CDR3 is TGTGCCAGCAGTCCTCCGGGGAAGTTGGTTATGGATACGCAGTATTTT.

The chain uses TRBV6-2 or TRBV6-3 and TRBJ2-1; D uncertain. V was shortened by 0 bases and J by 0 bases, with 15 bases between the two germline ends. CDR1 is MNHEY, CDR2 SVGEGT, per germline. The CDR3 has 18 residues. The CDR3 DNA is TGTGCCAGCAGTTACTCGGGTCCCGTCGTAAGCTCCTACAATGAGCAGTTCTTC. Its protein product is CASSYSGPVVSSYNEQFF.

As for this clonotype: A single base separates this from a much larger clone, so it may be a read error. The chain links TRBV12-3 or TRBV12-4 to TRBJ2-3, with D uncertain. The CDR3 loop spans 17 amino acids. V was clipped by 1 base and J by 2 bases, with 16 bases between them. The CDR3 coding sequence is TGTGCCAGCAGTTTAGAGTTCCCTGCATTATTCACAGATACGCAGTATTTT. Translated, it gives CASSLEFPALFTDTQYF.

This clonotype was detected ten times or more. One end of the junction does not line up with germline, which may come from a read error. The chain uses TRBV6-6 and TRBJ2-5; 8 bases agree with TRBD2. Germline loops: CDR1 MNHNY, CDR2 SVGAGI (reference sequence). CDR3 length: 14 residues. This CDR3 reads CASSQTSGQETQYF. DNA for the CDR3: TGCGCCAGCAGCCAAACTAGCGGCCAAGAGACCCAGTACTTC.

This clonotype was counted only a few times. The chain uses TRBV27 and TRBJ2-7, with D possibly TRBD2 on 7 matching bases. Trimming took off 1 base at V and 0 bases at J, with 13 bases between the two ends. This CDR3 is built from 16 residues. Germline V gives CDR1 MNHEY, CDR2 SMNVEV (reference sequence). DNA for the CDR3: TGTGCCAGCAGTTTATATGGGGGGGCCAGCTCCTACGAGCAGTACTTC. It encodes CASSLYGGASSYEQYF.

The chain recombines TRBV20-1 with TRBJ2-1, with D possibly matching TRBD1 (6 bases). The CDR3 runs to 14 residues. The V end was cut by 6 bases, the J end by 3 bases, with 15 bases between. CDR1 DFQATT and CDR2 SNEGSKA come from the germline V gene (reference sequence). The CDR3 spells CSADQGSNYNEQFF. DNA for the CDR3: TGCAGTGCCGACCAGGGGAGTAACTACAATGAGCAGTTCTTC.